The 23 T cell receptor beta chains reported below all come from one sample, sequenced in a study of identical twins (TCRdb year 2016). The library was produced with 5' RACE. The run used an Illumina HiSeq 2000. The public reads were quality trimmed at Q25 with fastp and then assembled into clones with MiXCR by TCRdb, keeping productive beta chains. Entries are consolidated by CDR3 protein sequence, retaining the most common genes and DNA. The sample table lists under 500,000 distinct CDR3 sequences, approximately 15% of them with a count of one. The ten biggest clones cover about 0.97% of the sample. This same sample was also part of a study on yellow fever vaccine responses in identical twins.

Source material: CD4+ T cells sorted from blood. The source is a young woman in good health.

This clonotype showed up just a few times. V usage is TRBV7-2 and J usage is TRBJ1-2; D not resolved. Germline V gene sequence: CDR1 SGHTA, CDR2 FQGNSA. The V gene lost 2 bases and the J gene lost 2 bases, with 6 bases spanning the gap. There are 13 residues in the CDR3. The CDR3 is CASSLIFNYGYTF. The CDR3 nucleotides are TGTGCCAGCAGCTTAATATTCAACTATGGCTACACCTTC.

This clonotype was seen repeatedly, ten times or more. This rearrangement joins TRBV5-1 to TRBJ1-1; TRBD1 matches at 7 bases. CDR1 SGHRS and CDR2 YFSETQ come from the germline V gene. There are 14 residues in the CDR3. V lost 3 bases, J lost 4 bases, and 6 bases stayed unmatched. CDR3 bases: TGCGCCAGCAGCTGGACAGGAGGCGGCACTGAAGCTTTCTTT. Amino acids: CASSWTGGGTEAFF. The full variable domain, in which reference TRBV5-1 and TRBJ1-1 provide the parts outside the CDR3, is KAGVTQTPRYLIKTRGQQVTLSCSPISGHRSVSWYQQTPGQGLQFLFEYFSETQRNKGNFPGRFSGRQFSNSRSEMNVSTLELGDSALYLCASSWTGGGTEAFFGQGTRLTVV.

This clonotype was detected only a few times. The chain carries TRBV29-1 and TRBJ2-1; TRBD1 is a possible D gene (6 bases). This CDR3 comprises 15 residues. Germline CDR1 is SQVTM and CDR2 is ANQGSEA. The V end was cut by 5 bases, the J end by 0 bases, with 14 bases between. CDR3 nucleotides: TGCAGCGTTAACAGGGTAGGGGTCTCCTACAATGAGCAGTTCTTC. Translation: CSVNRVGVSYNEQFF.

This clonotype showed up just a few times. The rearrangement uses TRBV10-3 and TRBJ1-3; D uncertain. Germline assignment: CDR1 ENHRY and CDR2 SYGVKD. Trimming took 3 bases from V and 0 from J, leaving 6 bases between them. The CDR3 extends over 14 amino acids. The CDR3 region is CAISDRISGNTIYF. The CDR3 DNA follows: TGTGCCATCAGTGACCGAATCTCTGGAAACACCATATATTTT.

This chain connects TRBV7-2 to TRBJ2-7; unclear D gene. Germline loops: CDR1 SGHTA, CDR2 FQGNSA. CDR3 length equals 11 residues. V gave up 1 base and J gave up 6 bases, with 4 bases separating them. The CDR3: CASSLETEQYF. The CDR3 DNA reads TGTGCCAGCAGCTTAGAGACCGAGCAGTACTTC.

This clonotype occurred many times. The rearrangement links TRBV7-2 to TRBJ2-5, with a weak D call TRBD2 (5 bases). The CDR3 consists of 13 residues. V lost 1 base, J lost 7 bases, and 10 bases lay in between. Germline CDR1 reads SGHTA; CDR2 reads FQGNSA. CDR3 sequence reads: CASSLDTRGTQYF. The CDR3 nucleotides are TGTGCCAGCAGCTTAGATACACGGGGGACCCAGTACTTC.

The sample holds a few counts of this clonotype. This rearrangement joins TRBV6-2 or TRBV6-3 to TRBJ1-5; TRBD1 is a possible D gene (6 bases). The CDR3 runs 15 residues. V was trimmed by 5 bases and J by 5 bases, leaving 16 bases between them. The germline V gene has CDR1 MNHEY and CDR2 SVGEGT. The CDR3 DNA follows: TGTGCCAGCAGTCTTCAGGGGAACAGCGATCAGCCCCAGCATTTT. This gives the protein CASSLQGNSDQPQHF.

In this sample, this clonotype turned up a few times. The J gene is TRBJ2-4, the V gene TRBV4-3; tentatively, D is TRBD1 (5 bases). The CDR3 runs 13 residues. Germline values: CDR1 LGHNA, CDR2 YSLEER. V was trimmed by 4 bases and J by 8 bases, leaving 12 bases between them. CDR3 loop: CASSLDSEDIQYF. CDR3 bases: TGCGCCAGCAGCCTTGACAGCGAGGACATTCAGTACTTC.

This clonotype was seen a handful of times. This chain links TRBV18 with TRBJ2-7, with D possibly TRBD2 on 5 matching bases. Per germline, CDR1 KGHSH and CDR2 LQKENI. This CDR3 comprises 13 residues. V lost 4 bases to trimming and J lost 4 bases, with 11 bases between them. CDR3 sequence reads: CASSHGIDYEQYF. As DNA, the CDR3 is TGTGCCAGCTCACACGGGATCGATTACGAGCAGTACTTC.

This clonotype was seen at least ten times. The chain carries TRBV5-1 and TRBJ2-1; 9 nucleotides agree with TRBD2. CDR1 SGHRS and CDR2 YFSETQ come from the germline V gene. V lost 6 bases, J lost 7 bases, and 8 bases stayed unmatched. CDR3 size: 14 residues. The CDR3 DNA reads TGCGCCAGCATGCCGGGACTAGCATCGAATGAGCAGTTCTTC. Its translation is CASMPGLASNEQFF.

This chain connects TRBV20-1 to TRBJ2-3, with D unclear. The V gene's germline CDR1 is DFQATT and CDR2 SNEGSKA (reference sequence). With 3 bases removed from V and 3 bases from J, the gap between germline ends came to 10 bases. The CDR3 extends over 13 amino acids. The CDR3 loop reads CSASGPITDTQYF. As DNA, the CDR3 is TGCAGTGCTAGCGGACCTATTACAGATACGCAGTATTTT.

This clonotype appeared a few times. The rearrangement uses TRBV27 and TRBJ2-7; 10 bases line up with TRBD1. Germline V lookup: CDR1 MNHEY, CDR2 SMNVEV (reference sequence). J gave up 2 bases and V 2 bases, and 12 bases lay outside the gene matches. CDR3 length: 18 amino acids. CDR3 DNA sequence: TGTGCCAGCAGTTTAAGGGGTCCACCGGGACAGGGGACCTACGAGCAGTACTTC. As protein: CASSLRGPPGQGTYEQYF.

This chain links TRBV12-3 or TRBV12-4 with TRBJ2-3; D is undetermined. The CDR3 covers 15 residues. Trimming took off 3 bases at V and 2 bases at J, with 12 bases between the two ends. As DNA, the CDR3 is TGTGCCAGCAGTTTTCCCTCTTCCCTCACAGATACGCAGTATTTT. Its protein product is CASSFPSSLTDTQYF.

This clonotype was detected ten times or more. This sequence joins TRBV9 and TRBJ2-1; D not resolved. Per germline, CDR1 SGDLS and CDR2 YYNGEE. Trimming stripped 0 bases from V and 2 bases from J, with 3 bases between. The CDR3 is 13 amino acids. This chain's CDR3 is CASSVGPYNEQFF. CDR3 sequence (DNA): TGTGCCAGCAGCGTAGGACCCTACAATGAGCAGTTCTTC.

V is TRBV20-1 and J is TRBJ2-3; perhaps D is TRBD1 or TRBD2 (6 bases each). V lost 3 bases to trimming and J lost 1 base, with 17 bases between them. The germline V gene has CDR1 DFQATT and CDR2 SNEGSKA (reference sequence). CDR3 length: 16 amino acids. Here the CDR3 reads CSASEIRGPGTDTQYF. The CDR3 coding sequence is TGCAGTGCTAGTGAGATTCGGGGGCCAGGCACAGATACGCAGTATTTT.

The chain recombines TRBV20-1 with TRBJ2-7; D remains unclear. Trimming removed 4 bases at V and 6 bases at J, with 7 bases between. This CDR3 spans 10 amino acids. CDR1 DFQATT and CDR2 SNEGSKA come from the germline V gene (reference sequence). CDR3 DNA sequence: TGCAGTGCTAACATGGGCGAGCAGTACTTC. Translating gives CSANMGEQYF.

The V call is TRBV12-3 or TRBV12-4, the J call TRBJ1-2, with a weak D call TRBD1 (6 bases). Trimming pared 1 base from V and 6 bases from J, leaving 12 bases between. The CDR3 loop spans 14 amino acids. The CDR3 DNA follows: TGTGCCAGCAGTTTAGAATCCAGGGGAAATGGCTACACCTTC. Its protein product is CASSLESRGNGYTF.

This clonotype was detected only a few times. The J gene is TRBJ1-2, the V gene TRBV5-1; D gene ambiguous. V was shortened by 3 bases and J by 3 bases, with 9 bases between the two germline ends. The CDR3 loop spans 13 amino acids. Germline loops: CDR1 SGHRS, CDR2 YFSETQ. The CDR3 region is CASSSKVDYGYTF. The CDR3 coding sequence is TGCGCCAGCAGCTCCAAGGTAGACTATGGCTACACCTTC.

The rearrangement joins TRBV5-1 to TRBJ2-1; 9 bases are shared with TRBD2. Per germline, CDR1 SGHRS and CDR2 YFSETQ. J lost 2 bases, V lost 1 base, and 4 bases had no gene match. This CDR3 spans 16 amino acids. This CDR3 reads CASSLPAGGAYNEQFF. In DNA, the CDR3 is TGCGCCAGCAGCTTGCCGGCGGGAGGGGCCTACAATGAGCAGTTCTTC.

In this sample, this clonotype turned up a few times. The CDR3 DNA follows: TGTGCCAGCAGTTTCACGCCGGGACAGGGCAGCACAGATACGCAGTATTTT. This gives the protein CASSFTPGQGSTDTQYF. V is TRBV12-3 or TRBV12-4 and J is TRBJ2-3; 9 nucleotides agree with TRBD1. V trimming: 3 bases; J trimming: 0 bases; junction bases outside the gene matches: 7. The CDR3 contains 17 residues.

This clonotype was detected only a few times. This chain uses TRBV5-6 with TRBJ1-2; TRBD1 aligns across 7 bases. This CDR3 has 14 amino acids. Germline assignment: CDR1 SGHDT and CDR2 YYEEEE. The trim removed 4 bases at V and 2 bases at J, leaving 5 bases unmatched. In DNA, the CDR3 is TGTGCCAGCAGCCGAGGACAGGCGAACTATGGCTACACCTTC. Its protein product is CASSRGQANYGYTF.

The table lists this clonotype with many counts. The chain combines TRBV7-2 with TRBJ2-4; D possibly corresponds to TRBD1 (5 bases). Trimming took off 0 bases at V and 3 bases at J, with 6 bases between the two ends. This CDR3 spans 14 amino acids. CDR1 is SGHTA and CDR2 is FQGNSA in the germline V gene. CDR3 sequence (DNA): TGTGCCAGCAGCTTAGCAGGGGACAAAAACATTCAGTACTTC. Protein product: CASSLAGDKNIQYF.

V usage is TRBV30 and J usage is TRBJ2-7, with D perhaps assigned TRBD1 or TRBD2 (5 bases each). CDR1 GTSNPN and CDR2 SVGIG come from the germline V gene (reference sequence). The CDR3 runs 12 residues. The V end was cut by 3 bases, the J end by 2 bases, with 8 bases between. The CDR3 region has the DNA TGTGCCTGGAGAGGGACCACCTACGAGCAGTACTTC. Translation gives CAWRGTTYEQYF.